The subject of this entry is one TCR beta chain. Sequenced by immunoSEQ multiplex PCR; TCRdb stores in-frame clones only, minus some. The data contain 65,000 to 90,000 clones, about 89% of them singletons. The data are from a study of T cell changes during pregnancy in multiple sclerosis. The germline V gene has CDR1 SEHNR and CDR2 FQNEAQ (reference sequence). With V trimmed by 5 bases and J by 8 bases, 15 bases remained unmatched. The CDR3 runs 16 residues. The sample consisted of PBMCs, taken in the first trimester of pregnancy. The receptor comes from a female donor in good health, serving as a control in a pregnancy study. Some clones in this sample may be carry-over from other donors' samples. The genes are TRBV7-9 and TRBJ2-1, with 7 nucleotides matching TRBD1. The CDR3 bases are TGTGCCAGCAGCGGACCGGGACAGACCATCTTCTATGAGCAGTTCTTC. This codes for CASSGPGQTIFYEQFF.